This T cell receptor (beta chain) emerged from a study of tumor and adjacent non-tumor tissue in lung cancer. TCRbeta libraries were built with three rounds of nested PCR, modified from ARM-PCR. TCRdb processed the multiplex PCR reads anew with MiXCR; each CDR3 protein has one entry. The sample yields tens of thousands of distinct CDR3 sequences, around two thirds seen once. This CDR3 has 14 amino acids. CDR1 is MNHNS, CDR2 SASEGT, per germline. No cell sorting was done before RNA was extracted from the tissue. More than 3 cm separated this lung sample from the edge of the tumor. About this clonotype itself: Germline is not matched at one junction end, which may reflect a read error.

This sequence joins TRBV6-1 and TRBJ2-3, with 9 bases that match TRBD1. Material for sequencing was distant non-tumor lung tissue. The receptor was derived from a man in his 70s with non-small cell lung cancer. Here the CDR3 reads CASMIQGATDMQYF. CDR3 in DNA: TGTGCCAGCATGATACAGGGGGCCACAGATATGCAGTATTTT.